This T cell receptor beta chain was found in a study of blood T cells in healthy people across ages. Germline V CDR1 and CDR2: MDHEN, SYDVKM. The length of the CDR3 is 12 residues. V gave up 10 bases and J gave up 6 bases, with 16 bases separating them. This clonotype was seen a handful of times. A sample-barcoded 5' primer and a J-beta primer mix were used in a second PCR of roughly 6 to 11 cycles. Each sample yielded at least 2.5 million CDR3-containing paired-end reads. Each CDR3 protein is one row after TCRdb ran MiXCR on the 5' RACE reads. The table records about a million distinct CDR3 sequences, around 54% of them present only once.

The gene calls are TRBV28 and TRBJ2-7; a weak D match, TRBD1 (7 bases). This TCR derives from a woman in her sixties or seventies in good health. Input material: blood. The CDR3 DNA reads as TGTGCCACCAAGGAGGGGGCGGTCGAGCAGTACTTC. It translates to CATKEGAVEQYF.